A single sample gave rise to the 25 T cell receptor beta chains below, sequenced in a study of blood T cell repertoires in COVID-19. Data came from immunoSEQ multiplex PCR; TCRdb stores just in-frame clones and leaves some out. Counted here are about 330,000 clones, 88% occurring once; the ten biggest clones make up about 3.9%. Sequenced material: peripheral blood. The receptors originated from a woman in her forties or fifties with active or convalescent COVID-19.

The CDR3 DNA sequence: TGTGCCAGCAGTTTTTACGATAAGCATGAGCAGTTCTTC. Translated, it gives CASSFYDKHEQFF. This rearrangement joins TRBV27 to TRBJ2-1; D is uncertain. The V end lost 3 bases, the J end lost 8 bases, and 11 bases lay between the germline ends. This CDR3 comprises 13 residues. The V gene's germline CDR1 is MNHEY and CDR2 SMNVEV (reference sequence).

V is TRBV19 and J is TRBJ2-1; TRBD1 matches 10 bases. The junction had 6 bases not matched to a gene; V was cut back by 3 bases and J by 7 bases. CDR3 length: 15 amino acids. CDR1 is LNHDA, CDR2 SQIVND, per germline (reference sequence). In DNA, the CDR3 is TGTGCCAGTAGTATGGGACAGGGGTCCTTAAATGAGCAGTTCTTC. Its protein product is CASSMGQGSLNEQFF.

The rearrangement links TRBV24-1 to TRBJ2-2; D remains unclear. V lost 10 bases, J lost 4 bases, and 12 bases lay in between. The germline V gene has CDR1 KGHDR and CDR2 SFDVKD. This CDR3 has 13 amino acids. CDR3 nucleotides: TGTGCCACAAAAGCGAGGATCACCGGGGAGCTGTTTTTT. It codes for CATKARITGELFF.

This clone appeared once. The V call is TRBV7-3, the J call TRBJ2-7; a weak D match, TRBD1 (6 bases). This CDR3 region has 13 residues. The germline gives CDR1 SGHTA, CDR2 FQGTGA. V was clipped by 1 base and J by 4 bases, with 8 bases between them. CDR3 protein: CASSLRQGYEQYF. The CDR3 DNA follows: TGTGCCAGCAGCTTAAGGCAGGGGTACGAGCAGTACTTC.

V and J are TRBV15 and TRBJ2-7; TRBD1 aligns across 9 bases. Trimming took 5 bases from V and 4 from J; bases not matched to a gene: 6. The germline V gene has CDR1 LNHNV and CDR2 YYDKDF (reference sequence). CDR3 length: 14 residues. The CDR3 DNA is TGTGCCACCAGCTCACACAGGGGGCAGTACGAGCAGTACTTC. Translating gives CATSSHRGQYEQYF.

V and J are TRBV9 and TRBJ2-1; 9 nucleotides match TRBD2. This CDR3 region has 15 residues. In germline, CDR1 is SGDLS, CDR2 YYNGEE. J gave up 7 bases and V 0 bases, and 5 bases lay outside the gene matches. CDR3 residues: CASSVAAGGLNEQFF. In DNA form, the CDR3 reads TGTGCCAGCAGCGTAGCCGCGGGAGGGCTTAATGAGCAGTTCTTC.

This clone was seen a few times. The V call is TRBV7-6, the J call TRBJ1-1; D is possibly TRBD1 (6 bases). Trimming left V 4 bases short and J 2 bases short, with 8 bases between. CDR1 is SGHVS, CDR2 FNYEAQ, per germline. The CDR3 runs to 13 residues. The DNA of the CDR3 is TGTGCCAGCAGCTCGACAGGAAACACTGAAGCTTTCTTT. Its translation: CASSSTGNTEAFF.

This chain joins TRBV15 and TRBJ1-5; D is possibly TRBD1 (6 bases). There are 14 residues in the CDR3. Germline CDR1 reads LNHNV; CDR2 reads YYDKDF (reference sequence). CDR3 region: CATGLGWVQQPQHF. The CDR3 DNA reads TGTGCGACAGGCCTCGGGTGGGTTCAACAGCCCCAGCATTTT.

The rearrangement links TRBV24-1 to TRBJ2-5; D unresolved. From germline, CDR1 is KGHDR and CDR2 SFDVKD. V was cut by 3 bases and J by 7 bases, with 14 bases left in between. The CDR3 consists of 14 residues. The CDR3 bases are TGTGCCACCAGTGATCCGAATCTCCCGGGGACCCAGTACTTC. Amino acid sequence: CATSDPNLPGTQYF.

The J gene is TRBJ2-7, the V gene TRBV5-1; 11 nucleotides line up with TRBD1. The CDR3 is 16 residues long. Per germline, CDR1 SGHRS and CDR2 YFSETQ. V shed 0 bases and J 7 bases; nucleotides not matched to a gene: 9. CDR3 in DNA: TGCGCCAGCAGCTTGGCCTCTGGGACAGGGGGTCGGGAGCAGTACTTC. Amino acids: CASSLASGTGGREQYF.

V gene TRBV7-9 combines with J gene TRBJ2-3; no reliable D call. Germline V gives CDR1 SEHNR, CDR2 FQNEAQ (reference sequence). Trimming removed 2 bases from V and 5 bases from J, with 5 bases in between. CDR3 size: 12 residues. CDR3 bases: TGTGCCAGCAGCTTAAAGAGAGATACGCAGTATTTT. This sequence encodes CASSLKRDTQYF.

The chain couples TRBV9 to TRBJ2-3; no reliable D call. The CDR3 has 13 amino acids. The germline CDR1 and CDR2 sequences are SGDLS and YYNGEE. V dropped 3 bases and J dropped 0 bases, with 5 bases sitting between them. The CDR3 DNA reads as TGTGCCAGCAGCGCCTTTAGCACAGATACGCAGTATTTT. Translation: CASSAFSTDTQYF. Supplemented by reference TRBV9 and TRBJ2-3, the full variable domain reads DSGVTQTPKHLITATGQRVTLRCSPRSGDLSVYWYQQSLDQGLQFLIQYYNGEERAKGNILERFSAQQFPDLHSELNLSSLELGDSALYFCASSAFSTDTQYFGPGTRLTVL.

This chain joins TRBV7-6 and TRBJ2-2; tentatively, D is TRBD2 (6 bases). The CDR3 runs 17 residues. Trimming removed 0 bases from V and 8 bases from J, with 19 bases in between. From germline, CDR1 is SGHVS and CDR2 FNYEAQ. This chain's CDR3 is CASSLAHHPLAGGELFF. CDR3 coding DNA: TGTGCCAGCAGCTTAGCGCACCACCCACTAGCTGGGGGGGAGCTGTTTTTT.

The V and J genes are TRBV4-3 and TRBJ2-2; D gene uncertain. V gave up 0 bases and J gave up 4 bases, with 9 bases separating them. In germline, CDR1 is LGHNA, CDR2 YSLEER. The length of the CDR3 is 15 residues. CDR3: CASSQDRRGTGELFF. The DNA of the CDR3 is TGCGCCAGCAGCCAAGATCGCCGCGGCACCGGGGAGCTGTTTTTT.

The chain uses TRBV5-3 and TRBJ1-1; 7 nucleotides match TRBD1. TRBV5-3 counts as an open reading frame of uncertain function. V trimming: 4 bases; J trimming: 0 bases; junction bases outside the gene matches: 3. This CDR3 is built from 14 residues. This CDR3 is CARSEGQMNTEAFF. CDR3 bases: TGTGCCAGAAGCGAGGGACAGATGAACACTGAAGCTTTCTTT.

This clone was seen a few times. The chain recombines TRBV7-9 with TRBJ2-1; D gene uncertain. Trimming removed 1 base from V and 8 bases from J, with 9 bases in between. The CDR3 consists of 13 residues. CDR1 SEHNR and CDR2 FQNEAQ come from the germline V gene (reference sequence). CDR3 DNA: TGTGCCAGCAGCTTAGGCTATCTAGATGAGCAGTTCTTC. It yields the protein CASSLGYLDEQFF.

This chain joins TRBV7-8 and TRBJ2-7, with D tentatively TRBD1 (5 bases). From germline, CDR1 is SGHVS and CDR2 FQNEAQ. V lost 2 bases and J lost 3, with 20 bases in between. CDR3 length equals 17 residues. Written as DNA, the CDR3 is TGTGCCAGCAGCTTACACCCCGCTACAGGAGAACACTACGAGCAGTACTTC. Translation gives CASSLHPATGEHYEQYF.

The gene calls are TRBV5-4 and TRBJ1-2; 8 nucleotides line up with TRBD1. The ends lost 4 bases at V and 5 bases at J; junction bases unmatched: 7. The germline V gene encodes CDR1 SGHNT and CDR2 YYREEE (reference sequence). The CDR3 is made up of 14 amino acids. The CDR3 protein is CASSEQGVPYGYTF. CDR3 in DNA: TGTGCCAGCAGCGAACAGGGGGTGCCTTATGGCTACACCTTC.

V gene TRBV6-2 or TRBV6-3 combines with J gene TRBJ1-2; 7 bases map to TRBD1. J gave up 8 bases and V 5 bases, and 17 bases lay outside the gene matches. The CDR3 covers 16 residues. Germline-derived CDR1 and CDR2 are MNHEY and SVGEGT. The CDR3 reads CASSPPTGWIREGYTF. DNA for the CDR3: TGTGCCAGCAGTCCACCGACAGGGTGGATTCGTGAAGGCTACACCTTC.

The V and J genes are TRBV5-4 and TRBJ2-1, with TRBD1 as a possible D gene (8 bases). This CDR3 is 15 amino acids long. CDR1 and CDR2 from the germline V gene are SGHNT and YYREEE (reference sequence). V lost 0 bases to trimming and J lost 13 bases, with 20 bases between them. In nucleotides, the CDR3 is TGTGCCAGCAGCTTGGGGGAAACAGGGGGGGCCAGTCAGTTCTTC. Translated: CASSLGETGGASQFF.

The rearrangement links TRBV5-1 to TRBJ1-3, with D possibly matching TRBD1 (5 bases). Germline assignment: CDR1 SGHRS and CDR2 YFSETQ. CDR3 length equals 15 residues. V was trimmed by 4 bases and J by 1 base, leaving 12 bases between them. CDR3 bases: TGCGCCAGCAGCCCGGGGGACTATTCTGGAAACACCATATATTTT. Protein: CASSPGDYSGNTIYF.

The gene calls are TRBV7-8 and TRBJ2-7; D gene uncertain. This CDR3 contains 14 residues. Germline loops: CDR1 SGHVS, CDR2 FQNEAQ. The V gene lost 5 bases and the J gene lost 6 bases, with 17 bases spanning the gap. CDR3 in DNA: TGTGCCAGCAGCGCGAGGTCCCCCAGAGGCGAGCAGTACTTC. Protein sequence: CASSARSPRGEQYF.

For the CDR3, the DNA is TGTGCCGTAACCGGGACACGGGGCACTGAAGCTTTCTTT. Translated: CAVTGTRGTEAFF. The chain employs TRBV6-5 and TRBJ1-1; TRBD1 is a possible D gene (6 bases). The V gene's germline CDR1 is MNHEY and CDR2 SVGAGI. CDR3 length: 13 amino acids. V lost 11 bases and J lost 4, with 17 bases in between.

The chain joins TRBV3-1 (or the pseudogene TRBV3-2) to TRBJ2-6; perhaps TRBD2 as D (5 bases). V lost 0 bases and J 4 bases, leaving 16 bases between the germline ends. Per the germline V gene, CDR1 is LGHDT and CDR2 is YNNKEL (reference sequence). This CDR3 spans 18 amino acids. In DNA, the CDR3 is TGTGCCAGCAGCCAAGAGTATGGCACTAGTCCCGGGGCCAACGTCCTGACTTTC. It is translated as CASSQEYGTSPGANVLTF.

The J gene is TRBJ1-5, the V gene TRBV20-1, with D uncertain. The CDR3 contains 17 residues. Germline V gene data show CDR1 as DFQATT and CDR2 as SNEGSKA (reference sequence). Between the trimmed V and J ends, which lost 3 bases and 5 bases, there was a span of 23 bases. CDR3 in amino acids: CSASTGSPQAVDQPQHF. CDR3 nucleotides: TGCAGTGCTAGTACGGGGTCACCCCAGGCGGTCGATCAGCCCCAGCATTTT.